The 25 T cell receptor beta chains given below trace back to one sample, sequenced in a study of T cell repertoires in cytomegalovirus infection. MiXCR was run by TCRdb on the reads, yielding one entry per CDR3 protein. The table has hundreds of thousands of distinct CDR3 sequences, around 30% seen once. These receptors have no known antigen. The sample in question was cultured PBMCs, obtained from culture after CMV antigen stimulation. The receptors were sampled from a human donor in good health (CMV status not recorded). Some clones in this sample may be carry-over from other donors' samples.

This clonotype has just a few counts. The chain joins TRBV7-2 to TRBJ2-7, with D tentatively TRBD1 (7 bases). Germline V gene lookup returns CDR1 SGHTA and CDR2 FQGNSA. This CDR3 has 15 amino acids. Trimming took 0 bases from V and 2 from J, leaving 11 bases between them. This CDR3 is CASSLARDRAYEQYF. In DNA, the CDR3 is TGTGCCAGCAGCTTAGCGCGGGACAGAGCCTACGAGCAGTACTTC. The full variable domain, completed using reference TRBV7-2 and TRBJ2-7, is GAGVSQSPSNKVTEKGKDVELRCDPISGHTALYWYRQSLGQGLEFLIYFQGNSAPDKSGLPSDRFSAERTGGSVSTLTIQRTQQEDSAVYLCASSLARDRAYEQYFGPGTRLTVT.

Only one count was recorded for this clonotype. This sequence joins TRBV2 and TRBJ2-7; no clear D gene. V lost 4 bases, J lost 2 bases, and 9 bases lay in between. CDR1 and CDR2 from the germline V gene are SNHLY and FYNNEI. The CDR3 totals 13 residues. The CDR3 coding sequence is TGTGCCAGCAGTGGACAATTACCCTACGAGCAGTACTTC. Its protein is CASSGQLPYEQYF.

The V gene is TRBV7-6, the J gene TRBJ2-7; a weak D match, TRBD1 (5 bases). V was cut by 8 bases and J by 3 bases, with 20 bases left in between. The germline V gene has CDR1 SGHVS and CDR2 FNYEAQ. This CDR3 comprises 15 residues. This chain's CDR3 is CASALGGGAFYEQYF. Written as DNA, the CDR3 is TGTGCCAGCGCCTTGGGTGGTGGGGCTTTCTACGAGCAGTACTTC.

V gene TRBV4-1 combines with J gene TRBJ1-1, with unresolved D. Germline V gene sequence: CDR1 MGHRA, CDR2 YSYEKL. V shed 1 base and J shed 1 base, with 7 bases lying between them. The CDR3 covers 14 residues. CDR3 amino acids: CASSQGYGNTEAFF. CDR3 bases: TGCGCCAGCAGCCAAGGGTATGGGAACACTGAAGCTTTCTTT.

The rearrangement links TRBV12-3 or TRBV12-4 to TRBJ2-1; D remains unclear. The length of the CDR3 is 13 residues. Trimming pared 7 bases from V and 3 bases from J, leaving 10 bases between. Here the CDR3 reads CASNGEIYNEQFF. The CDR3 DNA is TGTGCCAGCAATGGCGAGATCTACAATGAGCAGTTCTTC.

The V call is TRBV20-1, the J call TRBJ2-1; 9 nucleotides line up with TRBD1. This CDR3 is built from 17 residues. Germline trimming cut 5 bases from V and 0 bases from J; bases unmatched to any gene: 11. Germline assignment: CDR1 DFQATT and CDR2 SNEGSKA (reference sequence). CDR3 protein: CSAGPKHRGLSYNEQFF. CDR3 nucleotide sequence: TGCAGTGCTGGCCCAAAGCACAGGGGGCTCTCCTACAATGAGCAGTTCTTC.

The chain joins TRBV6-2 or TRBV6-3 to TRBJ1-5; D is undetermined. The CDR3 runs to 13 residues. The germline gives CDR1 MNHEY, CDR2 SVGEGT. V shed 7 bases and J shed 3 bases, with 10 bases lying between them. The CDR3 reads CASTDGNNQPQHF. DNA for the CDR3: TGTGCCAGCACGGACGGAAACAATCAGCCCCAGCATTTT.

Only a few counts were recorded for this clonotype. J is TRBJ1-6 and V is TRBV6-5; D remains unclear. Trimming cost V 6 bases and J 7 bases, with 13 bases left between them. In germline, CDR1 is MNHEY, CDR2 SVGAGI. This CDR3 contains 14 residues. Here the CDR3 DNA reads TGTGCCAGCAGAAAAAAACCAGGCAATTCACCCCTCCACTTT. It is translated as CASRKKPGNSPLHF.

This clonotype was found many times. This rearrangement joins TRBV7-8 to TRBJ1-1, with TRBD1 as a possible D gene (6 bases). Germline V gene sequence: CDR1 SGHVS, CDR2 FQNEAQ. CDR3 length: 15 residues. V was pared by 1 base and J by 3 bases, with 12 bases between. The CDR3 DNA reads as TGTGCCAGCAGCTTAGTTCCTAGGGGGTACACTGAAGCTTTCTTT. Encoded protein: CASSLVPRGYTEAFF.

V gene TRBV15 combines with J gene TRBJ1-1; D unresolved. Per the germline V gene, CDR1 is LNHNV and CDR2 is YYDKDF (reference sequence). The CDR3 runs to 13 residues. V dropped 1 base and J dropped 3 bases, with 6 bases sitting between them. CDR3 coding DNA: TGTGCCACCAGCAGAGGGACGGACACTGAAGCTTTCTTT. Translation: CATSRGTDTEAFF.

This clonotype was seen only a few times. V gene TRBV18 combines with J gene TRBJ1-5; TRBD1 matches at 7 bases. Looked up from germline, CDR1 is KGHSH and CDR2 is LQKENI. This CDR3 has 14 residues. The V segment lost 6 bases and the J segment 3 bases; nucleotides outside the gene matches: 5. The CDR3 sequence is CASSPTGDNQPQHF. The DNA of the CDR3 is TGTGCCAGCTCCCCAACAGGGGACAATCAGCCCCAGCATTTT.

This clonotype was picked up a small number of times. V gene TRBV7-9 combines with J gene TRBJ1-6; unclear D gene. The length of the CDR3 is 14 residues. Trimming removed 1 base at V and 10 bases at J, with 11 bases between. Germline V gene sequence: CDR1 SEHNR, CDR2 FQNEAQ (reference sequence). Here the CDR3 reads CASSLDAIRSPLHF. The CDR3 DNA follows: TGTGCCAGCAGCTTAGACGCCATTCGATCACCCCTCCACTTT.

This clonotype was recorded a few times. The chain joins TRBV7-2 to TRBJ2-7; D might be TRBD1 or TRBD2, each matching 5 bases. CDR1 is SGHTA and CDR2 is FQGNSA in the germline V gene. The CDR3 covers 15 residues. V was trimmed by 2 bases and J by 1 base, leaving 12 bases between them. The CDR3 DNA is TGTGCCAGCAGCTTACATCCGGGACCGTCCTACGAGCAGTACTTC. This translates into CASSLHPGPSYEQYF.

The J gene is TRBJ1-2, the V gene TRBV19; 7 nucleotides match TRBD1. This CDR3 contains 13 residues. Trimming at V came to 3 bases and at J to 8 bases, leaving 6 bases not matched to a gene. Germline V CDR1 and CDR2: LNHDA, SQIVND (reference sequence). CDR3 nucleotide sequence: TGTGCCAGTAGTATCGGAGGGGGCAGGGGCTACACCTTC. Translating it yields CASSIGGGRGYTF.

The chain recombines TRBV2 with TRBJ2-7, with D perhaps TRBD2 (5 bases). The CDR3 consists of 15 residues. Trimming left V 8 bases short and J 5 bases short, with 22 bases between. Germline CDR1 is SNHLY and CDR2 is FYNNEI. Here the CDR3 reads CASLVDFYGKNEQYF. The DNA of the CDR3 is TGTGCCAGCCTGGTTGACTTCTACGGGAAGAACGAGCAGTACTTC.

This clonotype has just a few counts. The rearrangement joins TRBV28 to TRBJ2-1; 15 nucleotides line up with TRBD2. This CDR3 has 18 amino acids. Germline lookup yields CDR1 MDHEN and CDR2 SYDVKM. V gave up 6 bases and J gave up 5 bases; unmatched junction bases: 11. CDR3 bases: TGTGCCAGCAGCCGGTGGACTAGCGGGAGGGCCATCCACAATGAGCAGTTCTTC. It codes for CASSRWTSGRAIHNEQFF.

This clonotype was observed a few times. The chain uses TRBV7-6 and TRBJ2-7; TRBD2 is a possible D gene (6 bases). CDR1 and CDR2 from the germline V gene are SGHVS and FNYEAQ. V was shortened by 4 bases and J by 6 bases, with 22 bases between the two germline ends. The length of the CDR3 is 16 residues. The chain's CDR3 is CASSSTSGVSGGEQYF. The CDR3 DNA sequence: TGTGCCAGCAGCTCGACTAGTGGGGTTAGCGGTGGCGAGCAGTACTTC.

V usage is TRBV6-5 and J usage is TRBJ1-3, with TRBD1 matching 8 bases. The CDR3 totals 14 residues. The germline V gene encodes CDR1 MNHEY and CDR2 SVGAGI. The V segment lost 5 bases and the J segment 6 bases; nucleotides outside the gene matches: 6. CDR3 sequence reads: CASSRTGRENTIYF. The CDR3 DNA sequence: TGTGCCAGCAGTCGGACAGGGAGGGAAAACACCATATATTTT.

This chain links TRBV20-1 with TRBJ2-3; no firm D call. V dropped 1 base and J dropped 1 base, with 9 bases sitting between them. The CDR3 is made up of 14 amino acids. Germline V gene sequence: CDR1 DFQATT, CDR2 SNEGSKA (reference sequence). This chain's CDR3 is CSARAVGGTDTQYF. In DNA form, the CDR3 reads TGCAGTGCTAGAGCCGTTGGGGGCACAGATACGCAGTATTTT.

V and J are TRBV2 and TRBJ2-5; no clear D gene. The CDR3 consists of 11 residues. Trimming pared 6 bases from V and 5 bases from J, leaving 7 bases between. Germline V gene lookup returns CDR1 SNHLY and CDR2 FYNNEI. CDR3 bases: TGTGCCAGCAGATCAGTCGAGACCCAGTACTTC. Its protein is CASRSVETQYF.

This chain connects TRBV7-6 to TRBJ2-7, with D possibly TRBD2 on 6 matching bases. CDR1 is SGHVS and CDR2 is FNYEAQ in the germline V gene. The V end lost 0 bases, the J end lost 5 bases, and 11 bases lay between the germline ends. The CDR3 contains 14 residues. This CDR3 reads CASSLAPSDNEQYF. In DNA, the CDR3 is TGTGCCAGCAGCTTAGCTCCTAGCGACAACGAGCAGTACTTC.

The chain is built from TRBV18 and TRBJ1-5; D possibly corresponds to TRBD1 (6 bases). The CDR3 totals 15 residues. The V gene lost 2 bases and the J gene lost 2 bases, with 10 bases spanning the gap. Germline V gene sequence: CDR1 KGHSH, CDR2 LQKENI. As DNA, the CDR3 is TGTGCCAGCTCACCAGGGGACAAGGGCAATCAGCCCCAGCATTTT. This codes for CASSPGDKGNQPQHF.

There are a few counts of this clonotype. The V and J genes are TRBV10-3 and TRBJ2-1; D possibly corresponds to TRBD2 (5 bases). Germline V gene data show CDR1 as ENHRY and CDR2 as SYGVKD. V was clipped by 3 bases and J by 4 bases, with 10 bases between them. This CDR3 comprises 14 residues. The CDR3 DNA follows: TGTGCCATCAGTGATCAACAGCGGTACAATGAGCAGTTCTTC. This sequence encodes CAISDQQRYNEQFF.

The chain carries TRBV6-5 and TRBJ2-7, with D perhaps matching TRBD2 (6 bases). V lost 2 bases and J 6 bases, leaving 17 bases between the germline ends. This CDR3 spans 15 amino acids. Germline V gene lookup returns CDR1 MNHEY and CDR2 SVGAGI. DNA of the CDR3: TGTGCCAGCAGTTACGGGGGACTGGGGTCTCTCGAGCAGTACTTC. It specifies CASSYGGLGSLEQYF.

Ten or more counts support this clonotype. The chain has TRBV12-3 or TRBV12-4 and TRBJ2-7, with D perhaps TRBD2 (5 bases). This CDR3 contains 13 residues. The V end was cut by 3 bases, the J end by 2 bases, with 8 bases between. The CDR3 sequence: CASSLRAPYEQYF. CDR3 in DNA: TGTGCCAGCAGTTTGCGGGCCCCCTACGAGCAGTACTTC.